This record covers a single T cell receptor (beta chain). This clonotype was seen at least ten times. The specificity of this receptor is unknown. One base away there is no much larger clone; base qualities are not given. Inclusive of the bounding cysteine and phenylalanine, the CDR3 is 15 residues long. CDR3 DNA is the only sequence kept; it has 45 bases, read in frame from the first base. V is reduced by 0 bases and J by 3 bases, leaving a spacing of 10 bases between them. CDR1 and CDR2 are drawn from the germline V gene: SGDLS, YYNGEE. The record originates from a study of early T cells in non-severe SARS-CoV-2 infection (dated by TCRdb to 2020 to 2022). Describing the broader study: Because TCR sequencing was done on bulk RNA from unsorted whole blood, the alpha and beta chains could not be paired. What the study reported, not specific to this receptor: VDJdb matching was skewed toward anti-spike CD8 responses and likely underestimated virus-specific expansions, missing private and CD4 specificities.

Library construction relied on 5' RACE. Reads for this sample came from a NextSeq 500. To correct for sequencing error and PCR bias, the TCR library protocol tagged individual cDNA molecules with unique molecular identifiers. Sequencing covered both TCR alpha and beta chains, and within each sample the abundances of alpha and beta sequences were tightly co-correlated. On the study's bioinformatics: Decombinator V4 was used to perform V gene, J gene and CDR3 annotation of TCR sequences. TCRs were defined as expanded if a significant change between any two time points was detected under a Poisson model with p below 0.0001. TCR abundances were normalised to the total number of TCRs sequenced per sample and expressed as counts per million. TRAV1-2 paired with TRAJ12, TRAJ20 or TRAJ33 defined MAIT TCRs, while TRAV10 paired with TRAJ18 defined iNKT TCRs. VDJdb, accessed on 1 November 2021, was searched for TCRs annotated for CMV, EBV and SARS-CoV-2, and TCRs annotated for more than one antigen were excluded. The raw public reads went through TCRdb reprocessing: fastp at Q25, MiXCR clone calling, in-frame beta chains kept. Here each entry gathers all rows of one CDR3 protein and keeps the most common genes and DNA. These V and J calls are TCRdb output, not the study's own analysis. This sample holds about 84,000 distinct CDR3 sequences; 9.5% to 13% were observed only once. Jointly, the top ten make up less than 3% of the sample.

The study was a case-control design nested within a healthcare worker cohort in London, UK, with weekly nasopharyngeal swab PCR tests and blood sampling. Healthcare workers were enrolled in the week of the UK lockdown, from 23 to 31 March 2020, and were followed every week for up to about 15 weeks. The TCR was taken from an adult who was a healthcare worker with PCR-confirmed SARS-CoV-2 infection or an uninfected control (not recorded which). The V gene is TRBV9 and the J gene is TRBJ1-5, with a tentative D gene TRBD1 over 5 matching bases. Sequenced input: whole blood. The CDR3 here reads CASSVGQGTNQPQHF. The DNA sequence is TGTGCCAGCAGCGTAGGGCAGGGCACCAATCAGCCCCAGCATTTT.